This record looks at one TCR beta chain sequence and its context. The antigen remains undetermined. Other DNA sequences of this sample code for an identical CDR3. This sample is drawn from a study of shared clonotypes between healthy human individuals. The wider study: Each donor's CD8 memory used one plate, CD8 naive two, each CD4 subset three. Overall study results and limits: In a few donors, approximately 5% of naive CD4 clonotypes appeared in common.

Per the original data handling: Junction-only immunoSEQ sequences carried no quality scores, so filtering differed. The protocol was immunoSEQ multiplex PCR, while the TCRdb copy is restricted to in-frame clones and leaves out a portion. Clonal size and the V and J genes are those of that table, whereas D and trimming came from the DNA. Counted here are roughly 770,000 clones, roughly 96% occurring once; the ten biggest clones make up around 0.21%. The naive CD8 population came from CD45RO-negative cells selected for CCR7, without terminally differentiated effector memory CD45RA+ cells. Participating donors were healthy, HIV-negative adults free of recent acute infections or vaccinations. Germline V CDR1 and CDR2: MNHEY, SMNVEV (reference sequence). Trimming shortened V by 9 bases and J by 4 bases, and 6 bases separated the two germline ends. The CDR3 is made up of 10 amino acids.

The TCR sequence derives from a man between 25 and 39 years old in good health. Sequencing input: naive CD8+ T cells sorted from blood. The chain carries TRBV27 and TRBJ1-1, with TRBD1 as a possible D gene (5 bases). In nucleotides, the CDR3 is TGTGCCAGTAGGGGCACTGAAGCTTTCTTT. This codes for CASRGTEAFF.